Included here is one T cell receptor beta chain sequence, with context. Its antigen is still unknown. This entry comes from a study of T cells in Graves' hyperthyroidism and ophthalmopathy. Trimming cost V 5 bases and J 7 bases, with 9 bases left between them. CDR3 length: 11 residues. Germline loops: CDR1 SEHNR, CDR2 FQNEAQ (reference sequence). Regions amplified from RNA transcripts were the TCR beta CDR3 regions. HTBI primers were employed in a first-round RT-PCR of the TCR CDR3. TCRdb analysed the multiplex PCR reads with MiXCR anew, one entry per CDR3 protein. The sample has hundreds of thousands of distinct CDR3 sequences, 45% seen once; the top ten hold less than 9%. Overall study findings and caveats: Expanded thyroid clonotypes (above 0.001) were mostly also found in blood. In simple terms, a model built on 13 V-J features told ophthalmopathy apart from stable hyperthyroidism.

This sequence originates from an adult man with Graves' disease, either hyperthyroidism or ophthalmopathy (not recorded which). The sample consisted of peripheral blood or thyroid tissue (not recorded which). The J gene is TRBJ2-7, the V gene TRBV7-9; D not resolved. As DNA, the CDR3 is TGTGCCAGCAGCCCATACACTGAGCAGTACTTC. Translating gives CASSPYTEQYF.